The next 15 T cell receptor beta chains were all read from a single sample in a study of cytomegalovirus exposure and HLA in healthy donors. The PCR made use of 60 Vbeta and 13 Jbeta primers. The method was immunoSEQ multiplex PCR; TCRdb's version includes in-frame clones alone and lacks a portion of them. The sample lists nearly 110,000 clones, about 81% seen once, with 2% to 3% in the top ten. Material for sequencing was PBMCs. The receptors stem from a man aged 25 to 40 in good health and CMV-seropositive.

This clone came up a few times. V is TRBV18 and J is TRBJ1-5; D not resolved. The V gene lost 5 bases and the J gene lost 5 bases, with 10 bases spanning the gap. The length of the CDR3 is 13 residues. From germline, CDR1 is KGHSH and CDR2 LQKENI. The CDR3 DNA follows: TGTGCCAGCTCAGAACTGGAGGATCAGCCCCAGCATTTT. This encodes CASSELEDQPQHF.

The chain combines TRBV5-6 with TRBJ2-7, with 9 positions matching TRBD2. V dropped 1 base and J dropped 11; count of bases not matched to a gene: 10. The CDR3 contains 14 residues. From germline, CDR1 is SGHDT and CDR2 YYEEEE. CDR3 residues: CASSLRLAGPEEYF. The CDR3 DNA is TGTGCCAGCAGCTTGCGGCTAGCGGGGCCCGAAGAGTACTTC. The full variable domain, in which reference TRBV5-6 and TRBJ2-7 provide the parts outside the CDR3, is DAGVTQSPTHLIKTRGQQVTLRCSPKSGHDTVSWYQQALGQGPQFIFQYYEEEERQRGNFPDRFSGHQFPNYSSELNVNALLLGDSALYLCASSLRLAGPEEYFGPGTRLTVT.

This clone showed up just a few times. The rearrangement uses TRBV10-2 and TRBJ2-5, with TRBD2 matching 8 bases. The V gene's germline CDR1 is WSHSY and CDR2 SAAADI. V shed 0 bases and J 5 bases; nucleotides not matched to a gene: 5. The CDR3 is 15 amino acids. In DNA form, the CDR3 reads TGCGCCAGCAGTGAGTCGGGAGCGGGGGTCGAGACCCAGTACTTC. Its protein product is CASSESGAGVETQYF.

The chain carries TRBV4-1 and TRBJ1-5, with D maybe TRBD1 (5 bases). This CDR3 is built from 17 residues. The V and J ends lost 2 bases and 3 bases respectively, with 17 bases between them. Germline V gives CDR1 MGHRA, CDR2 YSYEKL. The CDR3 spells CASSQTFVRGPNQPQHF. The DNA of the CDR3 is TGCGCCAGCAGCCAAACCTTCGTTAGGGGCCCCAATCAGCCCCAGCATTTT.

DNA for the CDR3: TGTGCCTGGAGTGGCGTAGGGGGAGTTAGTGGCTACACCTTC. Translated: CAWSGVGGVSGYTF. V is TRBV30 and J is TRBJ1-2, with a weak D call TRBD1 (6 bases). Germline V gene data show CDR1 as GTSNPN and CDR2 as SVGIG (reference sequence). Deletions cut 1 base from V and 7 bases from J, with 16 bases between. The CDR3 consists of 14 residues.

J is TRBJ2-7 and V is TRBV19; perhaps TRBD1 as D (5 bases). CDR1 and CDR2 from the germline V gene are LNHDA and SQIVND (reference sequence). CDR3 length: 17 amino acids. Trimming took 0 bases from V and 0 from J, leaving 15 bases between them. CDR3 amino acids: CASSIDPRQSYSYEQYF. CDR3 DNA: TGTGCCAGTAGTATAGATCCCCGACAGTCCTACTCCTACGAGCAGTACTTC.

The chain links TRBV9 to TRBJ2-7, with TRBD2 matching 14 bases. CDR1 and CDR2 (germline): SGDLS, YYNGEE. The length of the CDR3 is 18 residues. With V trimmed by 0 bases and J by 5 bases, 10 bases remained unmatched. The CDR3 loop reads CASSVGWTSGGIPNEQYF. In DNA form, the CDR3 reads TGTGCCAGCAGCGTAGGGTGGACTAGCGGGGGGATTCCTAACGAGCAGTACTTC.

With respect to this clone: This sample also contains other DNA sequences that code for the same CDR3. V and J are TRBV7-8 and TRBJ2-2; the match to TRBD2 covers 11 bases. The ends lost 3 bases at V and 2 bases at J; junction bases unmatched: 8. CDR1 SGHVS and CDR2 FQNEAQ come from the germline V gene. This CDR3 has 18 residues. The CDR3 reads CASSFGLAGGPNTGELFF. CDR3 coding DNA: TGTGCCAGCAGCTTTGGTCTAGCGGGGGGCCCTAACACCGGGGAGCTGTTTTTT.

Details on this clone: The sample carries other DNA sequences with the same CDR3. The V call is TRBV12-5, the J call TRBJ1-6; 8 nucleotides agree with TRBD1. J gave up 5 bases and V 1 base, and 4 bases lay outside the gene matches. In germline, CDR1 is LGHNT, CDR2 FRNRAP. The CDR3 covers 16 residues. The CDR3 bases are TGTGCTAGTGGTTTGGCCCAGGACAGGGATAATTCACCCCTCCACTTT. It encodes CASGLAQDRDNSPLHF.

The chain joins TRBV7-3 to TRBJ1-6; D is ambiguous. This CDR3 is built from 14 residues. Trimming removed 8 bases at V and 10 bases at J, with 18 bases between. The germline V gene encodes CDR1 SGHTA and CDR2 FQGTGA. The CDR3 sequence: CASAAGSLLSPLHF. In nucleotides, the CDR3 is TGTGCCAGCGCAGCCGGGAGCCTTTTATCACCCCTCCACTTT.

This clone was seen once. In DNA, the CDR3 is TGCGCCAGCAGCCAAGATTACGGGACAGGGAGTGCTTTCTTT. It translates to CASSQDYGTGSAFF. The chain has TRBV4-1 and TRBJ1-1, with 9 bases matching TRBD1. There are 14 residues in the CDR3. Per the germline V gene, CDR1 is MGHRA and CDR2 is YSYEKL. V shed 0 bases, J shed 11 bases, and the junction held 7 bases outside the gene matches.

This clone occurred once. This CDR3 is CASSQTGVDEKLFF. The CDR3 DNA follows: TGTGCCAGCTCACAAACAGGAGTAGATGAAAAACTGTTTTTT. This chain links TRBV18 with TRBJ1-4, with D tentatively TRBD1 (5 bases). Trimming took off 4 bases at V and 6 bases at J, with 12 bases between the two ends. The germline gives CDR1 KGHSH, CDR2 LQKENI. CDR3 size: 14 residues.

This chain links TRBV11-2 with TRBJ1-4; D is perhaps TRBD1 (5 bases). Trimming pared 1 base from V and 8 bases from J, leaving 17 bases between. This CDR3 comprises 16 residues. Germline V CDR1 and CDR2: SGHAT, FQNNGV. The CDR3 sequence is CASSLGAEHWGEKLFF. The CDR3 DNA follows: TGTGCCAGCAGCTTAGGGGCTGAGCATTGGGGCGAAAAACTGTTTTTT.

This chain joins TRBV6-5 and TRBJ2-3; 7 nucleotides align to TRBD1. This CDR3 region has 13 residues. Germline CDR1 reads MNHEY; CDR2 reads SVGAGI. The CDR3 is CATKGTGTDTQYF. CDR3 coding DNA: TGTGCGACCAAGGGGACAGGCACAGATACGCAGTATTTT.

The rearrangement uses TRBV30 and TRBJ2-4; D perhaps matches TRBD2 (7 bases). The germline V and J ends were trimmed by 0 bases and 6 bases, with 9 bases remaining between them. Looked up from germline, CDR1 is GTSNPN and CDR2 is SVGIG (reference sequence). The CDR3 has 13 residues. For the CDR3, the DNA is TGTGCCTGGAGTGTACGGGGGGCAAACATTCAGTACTTC. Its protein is CAWSVRGANIQYF. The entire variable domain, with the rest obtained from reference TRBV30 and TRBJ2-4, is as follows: SQTIHQWPATLVQPVGSPLSLECTVEGTSNPNLYWYRQAAGRGLQLLFYSVGIGQISSEVPQNLSASRPQDRQFILSSKKLLLSDSGFYLCAWSVRGANIQYFGAGTRLSVL.